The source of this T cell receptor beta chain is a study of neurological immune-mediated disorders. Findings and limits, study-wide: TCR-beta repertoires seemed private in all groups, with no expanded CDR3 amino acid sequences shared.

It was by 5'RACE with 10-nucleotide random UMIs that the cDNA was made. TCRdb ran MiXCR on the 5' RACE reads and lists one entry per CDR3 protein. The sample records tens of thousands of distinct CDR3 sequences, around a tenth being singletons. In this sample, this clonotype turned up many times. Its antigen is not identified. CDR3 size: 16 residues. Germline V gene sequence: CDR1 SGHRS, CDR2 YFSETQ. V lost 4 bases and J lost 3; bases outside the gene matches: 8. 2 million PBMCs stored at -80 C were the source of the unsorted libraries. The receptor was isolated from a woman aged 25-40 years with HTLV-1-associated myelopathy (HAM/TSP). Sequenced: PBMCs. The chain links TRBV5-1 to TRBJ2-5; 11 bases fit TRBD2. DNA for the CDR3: TGCGCCAGCAGCCTATCCCTAGCGGGGGGAAAAGAGACCCAGTACTTC. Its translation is CASSLSLAGGKETQYF.